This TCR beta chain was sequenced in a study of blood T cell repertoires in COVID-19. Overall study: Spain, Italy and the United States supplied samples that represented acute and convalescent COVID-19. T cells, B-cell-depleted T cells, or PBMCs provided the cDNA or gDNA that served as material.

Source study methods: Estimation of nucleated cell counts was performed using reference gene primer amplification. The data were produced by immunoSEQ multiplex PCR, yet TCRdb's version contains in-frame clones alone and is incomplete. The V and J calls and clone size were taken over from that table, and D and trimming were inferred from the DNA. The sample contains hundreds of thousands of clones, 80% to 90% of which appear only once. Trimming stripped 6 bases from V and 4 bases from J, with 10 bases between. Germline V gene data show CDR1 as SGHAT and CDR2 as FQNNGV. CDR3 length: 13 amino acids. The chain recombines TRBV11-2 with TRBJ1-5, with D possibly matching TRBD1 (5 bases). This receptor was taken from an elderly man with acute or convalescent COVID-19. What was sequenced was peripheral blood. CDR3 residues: CASSRQRNQPQHF. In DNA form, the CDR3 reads TGTGCCAGCAGTCGACAGCGAAATCAGCCCCAGCATTTT.